Presented here are 8 T cell receptor beta chains from one specimen sequenced in a study of graft-versus-host responses after intestinal transplantation. TCRdb's table, derived via immunoSEQ multiplex PCR, lists solely in-frame clones and lacks some. Of more than 95,000 clones listed, more than 85% were seen once; the top ten hold over 0.15%. Their antigens remain unidentified. The specimen comprised unstimulated CD4+ T cells sorted from spleen or lymph node cells, sampled before intestinal transplant. These TCRs come from a human donor who received an intestinal transplant.

The V gene is TRBV7-2, the J gene TRBJ2-1; D call uncertain. V dropped 5 bases and J dropped 0 bases, with 11 bases sitting between them. CDR3 length: 15 amino acids. Germline CDR1 is SGHTA and CDR2 is FQGNSA. The CDR3 loop reads CASSPFVGSYNEQFF. CDR3 nucleotides: TGTGCCAGCAGCCCCTTCGTCGGCTCCTACAATGAGCAGTTCTTC.

The sample holds one count of this clone. The J gene is TRBJ1-6, the V gene TRBV11-3, with D possibly TRBD1 on 6 matching bases. V was cut by 7 bases and J by 6 bases, with 13 bases left in between. Germline values: CDR1 SGHNT, CDR2 YENEEA. This CDR3 is 14 amino acids long. This CDR3 reads CASTFSRGNSPLHF. Written as DNA, the CDR3 is TGTGCCAGCACCTTTTCCAGGGGTAATTCACCCCTCCACTTT.

V and J are TRBV6-1 and TRBJ1-5; D unresolved. Trimming removed 2 bases at V and 3 bases at J, with 11 bases between. Germline lookup yields CDR1 MNHNS and CDR2 SASEGT. The CDR3 loop spans 15 amino acids. CDR3 sequence: CASSEIRGFNQPQHF. CDR3 DNA: TGTGCCAGCAGTGAAATACGAGGATTCAATCAGCCCCAGCATTTT.

This chain links TRBV6-5 with TRBJ2-1; TRBD1 matches at 10 bases. Germline CDR1 is MNHEY and CDR2 is SVGAGI. The V and J ends lost 2 bases and 9 bases, in that order; junction bases with no gene match: 1. The CDR3 covers 13 residues. The CDR3 reads CASSYGQGGEQFF. The CDR3 nucleotides are TGTGCCAGCAGTTACGGACAGGGGGGTGAGCAGTTCTTC.

This chain joins TRBV30 and TRBJ2-3; D uncertain. Per the germline V gene, CDR1 is GTSNPN and CDR2 is SVGIG (reference sequence). This CDR3 is 12 amino acids long. With 1 base removed from V and 3 bases from J, the gap between germline ends came to 5 bases. CDR3 loop: CAWSANTDTQYF. The CDR3 nucleotides are TGTGCCTGGAGTGCAAATACAGATACGCAGTATTTT.

The V gene is TRBV7-3, the J gene TRBJ1-1; the D is unclear. Germline CDR1 and CDR2: SGHTA and FQGTGA. V lost 2 bases, J lost 1 base, and 8 bases lay in between. The CDR3 loop spans 14 amino acids. The CDR3 loop is CASSLFPGNTEAFF. The CDR3 region has the DNA TGTGCCAGCAGCTTATTCCCCGGGAACACTGAAGCTTTCTTT.

A few counts support this clone. The J gene is TRBJ1-4, the V gene TRBV6-6, with 10 bases that match TRBD1. The CDR3 consists of 13 residues. CDR1 and CDR2 from the germline V gene are MNHNY and SVGAGI (reference sequence). J gave up 8 bases and V 7 bases, and 4 bases lay outside the gene matches. CDR3 region: CASTGQGGEKLFF. CDR3 DNA sequence: TGTGCCAGCACCGGACAGGGGGGCGAAAAACTGTTTTTT.

The rearrangement links TRBV5-1 to TRBJ2-5; 13 bases align to TRBD2. Germline V gene lookup returns CDR1 SGHRS and CDR2 YFSETQ. Trimming removed 0 bases from V and 5 bases from J; junction bases left unmatched: 7. The length of the CDR3 is 17 residues. The CDR3: CASSLGLAGGWGETQYF. In DNA, the CDR3 is TGCGCCAGCAGCTTGGGACTAGCGGGGGGCTGGGGTGAGACCCAGTACTTC. Complete variable domain (other parts from reference TRBV5-1 and TRBJ2-5): KAGVTQTPRYLIKTRGQQVTLSCSPISGHRSVSWYQQTPGQGLQFLFEYFSETQRNKGNFPGRFSGRQFSNSRSEMNVSTLELGDSALYLCASSLGLAGGWGETQYFGPGTRLLVL.